This T cell receptor (beta chain) was captured in a study of cytomegalovirus exposure and HLA in healthy donors. Study-level results: A missense variant in DCLRE1C was later tied to TCR beta V- and J-gene trimming. Researchers catalogued approximately 160 TCR beta chains as cytomegalovirus-associated.

Points on this clone: Its cognate antigen is unknown.

The PCR contained 60 Vbeta and 13 Jbeta primers. The authors' processing: The authors later counted roughly 79 million unique TCR beta chains, approximately 12 million of them shared. The repertoire was sequenced with immunoSEQ multiplex PCR; TCRdb's copy has only in-frame clones and lacks some. V and J calls and clone size are as listed in that table; D and trimming were resolved from the DNA. The repertoire holds about 140,000 clones, with more than 60% as singletons. V shed 5 bases, J shed 5 bases, and the junction held 11 bases outside the gene matches. CDR3 length equals 15 residues. CDR1 LNHNV and CDR2 YYDKDF come from the germline V gene (reference sequence).

Material: PBMCs. The source of this sequence is a man in his forties in good health and CMV-seronegative. The chain has TRBV15 and TRBJ2-7; 8 bases match TRBD1. The CDR3 sequence is CATSGSRDRLDEQYF. The CDR3 nucleotides are TGTGCCACCAGCGGCTCCAGGGACAGGCTAGACGAGCAGTACTTC.